Sequencing of this TCR beta chain was carried out in a study of T cell responses to AZD1222 COVID-19 vaccine. Study-wide points: Along spike, vaccine-associated CD4 TCRs were found throughout, with dominance at 160-218 and 743-854. There were repertoire samples only from the period after the peak T cell response.

With respect to this clone: Antigen specificity is unknown.

The CDR3 loop spans 14 amino acids. V lost 6 bases and J 7 bases, leaving 13 bases between the germline ends. Looked up from germline, CDR1 is SGHVS and CDR2 is FNYEAQ. Only in-frame clones appear in the TCRdb table, and some are missing; sequencing was by immunoSEQ multiplex PCR. The data contain about 180,000 clones, 90% to 95% of them seen just once; the ten biggest clones take up under 2%. The chain has TRBV7-6 and TRBJ1-6; possible D gene TRBD1, 5 bases. The sequencing used peripheral blood, collected 28 days after the second AZD1222 dose. This receptor was obtained from an adult who received the AZD1222 COVID-19 vaccine. CDR3 protein: CASSSGTLNSPLHF. Written as DNA, the CDR3 is TGTGCCAGCAGTTCCGGGACCTTAAATTCACCCCTCCACTTT.